A selection of T cell receptor beta chains follows, all from one sample in a study of blood T cell repertoires in COVID-19. TCRdb's table, derived via immunoSEQ multiplex PCR, lists solely in-frame clones and lacks some. The sample carries approximately 300,000 clones, approximately 90% recorded once. The sample was peripheral blood. The receptor set was obtained from a woman in her thirties with COVID-19, enrolled during active disease. CDR3s include the opening cysteine and the closing phenylalanine or tryptophan. Fields, in order: CDR3 length, V gene, D gene, J gene, clone size, CDR3 DNA, CDR3 protein. The D gene is left open where the match is weak. Only some rows state a clone size, as once, few, many or a class for expanded clones.

15	TRBV7-9	-	TRBJ1-3	-	TGTGCCAGCAGAATTGGACAGAACTCTGGAAACACCATATATTTT	CASRIGQNSGNTIYF
18	TRBV5-6	TRBD2	TRBJ2-1	few	TGTGCCAGCAGCGGACTAGCGGCCCCCCCCTCCTCCTACAATGAGCAGTTCTTC	CASSGLAAPPSSYNEQFF
15	TRBV19	-	TRBJ2-7	-	TGTGCCAGTAGCCTAAATAGCGCACGCTCCTACGAGCAGTACTTC	CASSLNSARSYEQYF
12	TRBV28	-	TRBJ1-6	-	TGTGCCAGCAGTTTCGCGGTTTCACCCCTCCACTTT	CASSFAVSPLHF
15	TRBV4-3	-	TRBJ2-1	-	TGCGCCAGCAGCCAGGCCATTACCCGGGAATGGGAGCAGTTCTTC	CASSQAITREWEQFF
16	TRBV4-3	-	TRBJ1-1	-	TGCGCCAGCAGCCAAGAACCCCACGCAGGTGGGACTGAAGCTTTCTTT	CASSQEPHAGGTEAFF
15	TRBV27	-	TRBJ2-6	once	TGTGCCAGCAGTCCAGGGGGGAATGGGGCCAACGTCCTGACTTTC	CASSPGGNGANVLTF
12	TRBV5-1	-	TRBJ2-7	-	TGCGCCAGCATTTCGGACACCTACGAGCAGTACTTC	CASISDTYEQYF
20	TRBV6-2/TRBV6-3	TRBD2	TRBJ2-3	-	TGTGCCAGCAGTTACCCCCGGGATAGCGGGAGGGAAACTAGCACAGATACGCAGTATTTT	CASSYPRDSGRETSTDTQYF
14	TRBV19	TRBD2	TRBJ2-1	-	TGTGCCAGTAATGGACTAGCGGTTTACAATGAGCAGTTCTTC	CASNGLAVYNEQFF
15	TRBV5-5	-	TRBJ2-1	once	TGTGCCAGCAGCTTGGAAGCGCCTTCGGGGAATGAGCAGTTCTTC	CASSLEAPSGNEQFF
14	TRBV7-3	TRBD2	TRBJ2-7	-	TGTGCCAGCAGCTCAGGACTAGCGGGAGACGAGCAGTACTTC	CASSSGLAGDEQYF
13	TRBV2	-	TRBJ2-1	-	TGTGCCAGCAGTCCCCGAGGGAACAATGAGCAGTTCTTC	CASSPRGNNEQFF
15	TRBV18	TRBD2	TRBJ2-5	-	TGTGCCAGCTCACCATCTAGCGGGAGGGCAGAGACCCAGTACTTC	CASSPSSGRAETQYF
13	TRBV6-2/TRBV6-3	-	TRBJ2-5	-	TGTGCCAGCAGCCTCAGGTTACAAGAGACCCAGTACTTC	CASSLRLQETQYF
15	TRBV7-9	-	TRBJ2-1	-	TGTGCCAGCAGCCCAGTAGCGAACTATTACAATGAGCAGTTCTTC	CASSPVANYYNEQFF
12	TRBV30	-	TRBJ1-4	-	TGTGCCGGAAAACGCGGGAATGAAAAACTGTTTTTT	CAGKRGNEKLFF
16	TRBV11-3	-	TRBJ1-5	-	TGTGCCAGCAGCTTAGATGCGACAACCAGCAATCAGCCCCAGCATTTT	CASSLDATTSNQPQHF
15	TRBV7-3	-	TRBJ2-1	-	TGTGCCAGCAGCCCGACCGGGCGGACTTACAATGAGCAGTTCTTC	CASSPTGRTYNEQFF
13	TRBV2	-	TRBJ2-5	-	TGTGCCAGCAATGGGAGAAAGCAAGAGACCCAGTACTTC	CASNGRKQETQYF
11	TRBV7-9	-	TRBJ1-1	-	TGTGCCAGCAGCCTTATCACTGAAGCTTTCTTT	CASSLITEAFF
14	TRBV5-1	TRBD1	TRBJ2-7	once	TGCGCCAGCAGCCAGACAGGGGGAAAGGACGAGCAGTACTTC	CASSQTGGKDEQYF
17	TRBV18	TRBD1	TRBJ1-4	-	TGTGCCAGCTCACCCCGGGACAGGTTAATAAGGGGTGAAAAACTGTTTTTT	CASSPRDRLIRGEKLFF
13	TRBV12-3/TRBV12-4	-	TRBJ1-2	-	TGTGCCAGCAGTCTATCAGGGTGGGTGGGCTACACCTTC	CASSLSGWVGYTF
16	TRBV19	TRBD2	TRBJ2-1	-	TGTGCCAGTAGTATAAGGCAAGCGGGAGGCCTCAATGAGCAGTTCTTC	CASSIRQAGGLNEQFF
14	TRBV6-6	-	TRBJ1-1	-	TGTGCCAGCAGGCCCGGACTGCTGAACACTGAAGCTTTCTTT	CASRPGLLNTEAFF
14	TRBV6-5	-	TRBJ1-6	once	TGTGCCAGCCGGGGGAGGGAGCCCAATTCACCCCTCCACTTT	CASRGREPNSPLHF
18	TRBV3-1/TRBV3-2	-	TRBJ2-1	once	TGTGCCAGCAGCCAAGTAGGGGGAGCGGGAAGAGGGAGGAGGGAGCAGTTCTTC	CASSQVGGAGRGRREQFF
14	TRBV11-3	-	TRBJ2-7	-	TGTGCCAGCAGCTCCGGACATGGATTGAACGAGCAGTACTTC	CASSSGHGLNEQYF
15	TRBV19	TRBD2	TRBJ2-1	-	TGTGCCAGTAGCTTACTAGCGGAAGACTACAATGAGCAGTTCTTC	CASSLLAEDYNEQFF
14	TRBV27	TRBD1	TRBJ1-2	-	TGTGCCAGCAGAATAGCGAAGGGGGCGCTTGGCTACACCTTC	CASRIAKGALGYTF
15	TRBV28	-	TRBJ1-5	few	TGTGCCAGCAGTTGGCACCGGGGGAGCAATCAGCCCCAGCATTTT	CASSWHRGSNQPQHF
19	TRBV14	-	TRBJ1-5	-	TGTGCCAGCAGCCACGATAAACAGGTCCAGAGAGATAGCAATCAGCCCCAGCATTTT	CASSHDKQVQRDSNQPQHF
15	TRBV7-2	TRBD1	TRBJ2-7	-	TGTGCCAGCAGCTCAGCGACAGGGGGGGCTTTTGGGCAGTACTTC	CASSSATGGAFGQYF
19	TRBV28	TRBD1	TRBJ1-2	-	TGTGCCAGCAGTCCCCTCTCAATGACAGGGGAAGGAGCTAACTATGGCTACACCTTC	CASSPLSMTGEGANYGYTF
18	TRBV19	TRBD2	TRBJ2-1	-	TGTGCCAGTAGTATAAAACGGGGAGTAGCGGGAGGGATTAGTGAGCAGTTCTTC	CASSIKRGVAGGISEQFF
14	TRBV30	-	TRBJ1-5	-	TGTGCCTGGAGCCGGGTCGTCTTTAATCAGCCCCAGCATTTT	CAWSRVVFNQPQHF
13	TRBV10-2	-	TRBJ2-4	once	TGCGCCAGCAGCAACCGGGACTTAAACATTCAGTACTTC	CASSNRDLNIQYF
16	TRBV7-3	TRBD1	TRBJ2-3	once	TGTGCCAGCAGCTCGACAGGGGGCAGTCGGGCAGATACGCAGTATTTT	CASSSTGGSRADTQYF
16	TRBV7-9	TRBD1	TRBJ2-5	-	TGTGCCAGCAGCCCGACGGACAGGGGAGAGGGAGAGACCCAGTACTTC	CASSPTDRGEGETQYF
16	TRBV2	TRBD1	TRBJ1-5	-	TGTGCCAGCAGTGTGGTCCGGACAGGGGTGAATCAGCCCCAGCATTTT	CASSVVRTGVNQPQHF
15	TRBV28	-	TRBJ1-2	-	TGTGCCAGCAGTTTAGACAGTTGGGCTAACTATGGCTACACCTTC	CASSLDSWANYGYTF
16	TRBV7-6	TRBD1	TRBJ1-5	once	TGTGCCAGCAGCCCTACAGGGGGCAGGGAAAATCAGCCCCAGCATTTT	CASSPTGGRENQPQHF
14	TRBV9	-	TRBJ2-7	-	TGTGCCAGCAGCCGAGCGGTAAGCTCCTACGAGCAGTACTTC	CASSRAVSSYEQYF
13	TRBV30	-	TRBJ1-4	-	TGTGCCTGGAGTTCGGGAGGGATTGGAAAACTGTTTTTT	CAWSSGGIGKLFF